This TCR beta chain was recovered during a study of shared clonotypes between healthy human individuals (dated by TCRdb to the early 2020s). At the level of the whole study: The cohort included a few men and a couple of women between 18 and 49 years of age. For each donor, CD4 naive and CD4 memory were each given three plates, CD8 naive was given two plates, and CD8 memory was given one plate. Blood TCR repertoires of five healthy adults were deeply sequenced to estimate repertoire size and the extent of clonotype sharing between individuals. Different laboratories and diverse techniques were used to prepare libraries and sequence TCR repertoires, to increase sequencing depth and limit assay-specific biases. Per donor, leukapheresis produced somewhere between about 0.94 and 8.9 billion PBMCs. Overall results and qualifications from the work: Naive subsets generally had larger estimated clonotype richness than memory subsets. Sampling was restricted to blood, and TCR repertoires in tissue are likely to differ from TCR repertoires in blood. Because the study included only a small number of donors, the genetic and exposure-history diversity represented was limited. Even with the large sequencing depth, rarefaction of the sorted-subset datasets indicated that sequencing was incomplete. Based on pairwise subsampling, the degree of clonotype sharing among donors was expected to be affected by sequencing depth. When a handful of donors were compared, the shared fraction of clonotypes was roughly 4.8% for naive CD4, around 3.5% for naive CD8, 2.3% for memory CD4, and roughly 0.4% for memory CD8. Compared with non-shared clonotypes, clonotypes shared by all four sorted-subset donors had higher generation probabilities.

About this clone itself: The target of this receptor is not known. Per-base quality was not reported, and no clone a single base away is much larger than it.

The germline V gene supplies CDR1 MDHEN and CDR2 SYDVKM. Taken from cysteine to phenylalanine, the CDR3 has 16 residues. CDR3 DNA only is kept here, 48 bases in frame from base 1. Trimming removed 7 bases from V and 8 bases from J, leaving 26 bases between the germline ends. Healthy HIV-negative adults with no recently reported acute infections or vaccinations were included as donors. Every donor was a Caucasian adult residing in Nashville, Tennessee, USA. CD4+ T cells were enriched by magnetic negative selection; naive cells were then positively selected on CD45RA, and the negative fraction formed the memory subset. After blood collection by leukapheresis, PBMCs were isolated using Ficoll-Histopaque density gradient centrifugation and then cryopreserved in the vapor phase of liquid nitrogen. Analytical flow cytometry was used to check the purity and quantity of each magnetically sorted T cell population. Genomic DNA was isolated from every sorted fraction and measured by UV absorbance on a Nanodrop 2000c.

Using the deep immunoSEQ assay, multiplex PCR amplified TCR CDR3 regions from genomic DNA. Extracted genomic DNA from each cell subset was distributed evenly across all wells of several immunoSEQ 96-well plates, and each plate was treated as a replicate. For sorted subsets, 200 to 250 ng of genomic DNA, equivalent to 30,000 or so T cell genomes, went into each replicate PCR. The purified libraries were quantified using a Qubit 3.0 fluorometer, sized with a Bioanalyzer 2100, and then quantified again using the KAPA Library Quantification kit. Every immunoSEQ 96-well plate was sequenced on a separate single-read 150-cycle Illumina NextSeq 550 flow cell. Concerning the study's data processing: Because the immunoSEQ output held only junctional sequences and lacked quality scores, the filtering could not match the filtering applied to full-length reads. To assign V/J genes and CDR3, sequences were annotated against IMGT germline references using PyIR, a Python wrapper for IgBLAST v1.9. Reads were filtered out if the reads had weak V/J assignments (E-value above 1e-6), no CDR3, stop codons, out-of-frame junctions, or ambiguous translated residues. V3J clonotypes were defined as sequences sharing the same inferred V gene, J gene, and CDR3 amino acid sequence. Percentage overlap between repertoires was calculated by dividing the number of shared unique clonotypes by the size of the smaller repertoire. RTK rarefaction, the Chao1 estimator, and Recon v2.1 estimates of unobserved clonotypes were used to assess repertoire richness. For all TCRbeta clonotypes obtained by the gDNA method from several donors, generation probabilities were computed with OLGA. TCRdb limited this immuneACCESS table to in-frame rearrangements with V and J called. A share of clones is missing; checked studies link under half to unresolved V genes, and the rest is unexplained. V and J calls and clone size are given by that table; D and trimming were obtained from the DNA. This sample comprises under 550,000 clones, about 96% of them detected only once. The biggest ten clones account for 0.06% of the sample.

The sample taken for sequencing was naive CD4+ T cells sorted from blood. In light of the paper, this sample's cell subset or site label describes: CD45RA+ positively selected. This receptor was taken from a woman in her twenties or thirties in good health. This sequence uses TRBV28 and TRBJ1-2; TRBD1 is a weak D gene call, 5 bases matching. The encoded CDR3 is CASNGAPYGGERGYTF. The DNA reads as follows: TGTGCCAGCAACGGAGCCCCGTATGGAGGGGAAAGAGGCTACACCTTC.